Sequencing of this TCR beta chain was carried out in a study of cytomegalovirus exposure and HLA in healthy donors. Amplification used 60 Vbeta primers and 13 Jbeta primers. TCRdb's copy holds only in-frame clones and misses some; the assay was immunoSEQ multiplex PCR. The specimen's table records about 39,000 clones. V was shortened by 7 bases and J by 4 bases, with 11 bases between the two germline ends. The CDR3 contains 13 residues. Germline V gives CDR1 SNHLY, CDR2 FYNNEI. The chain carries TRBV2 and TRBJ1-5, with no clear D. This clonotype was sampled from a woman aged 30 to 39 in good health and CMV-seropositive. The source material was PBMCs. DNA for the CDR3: TGTGCCAGCACACGGGGAGTTAATCAGCCCCAGCATTTT. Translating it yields CASTRGVNQPQHF.